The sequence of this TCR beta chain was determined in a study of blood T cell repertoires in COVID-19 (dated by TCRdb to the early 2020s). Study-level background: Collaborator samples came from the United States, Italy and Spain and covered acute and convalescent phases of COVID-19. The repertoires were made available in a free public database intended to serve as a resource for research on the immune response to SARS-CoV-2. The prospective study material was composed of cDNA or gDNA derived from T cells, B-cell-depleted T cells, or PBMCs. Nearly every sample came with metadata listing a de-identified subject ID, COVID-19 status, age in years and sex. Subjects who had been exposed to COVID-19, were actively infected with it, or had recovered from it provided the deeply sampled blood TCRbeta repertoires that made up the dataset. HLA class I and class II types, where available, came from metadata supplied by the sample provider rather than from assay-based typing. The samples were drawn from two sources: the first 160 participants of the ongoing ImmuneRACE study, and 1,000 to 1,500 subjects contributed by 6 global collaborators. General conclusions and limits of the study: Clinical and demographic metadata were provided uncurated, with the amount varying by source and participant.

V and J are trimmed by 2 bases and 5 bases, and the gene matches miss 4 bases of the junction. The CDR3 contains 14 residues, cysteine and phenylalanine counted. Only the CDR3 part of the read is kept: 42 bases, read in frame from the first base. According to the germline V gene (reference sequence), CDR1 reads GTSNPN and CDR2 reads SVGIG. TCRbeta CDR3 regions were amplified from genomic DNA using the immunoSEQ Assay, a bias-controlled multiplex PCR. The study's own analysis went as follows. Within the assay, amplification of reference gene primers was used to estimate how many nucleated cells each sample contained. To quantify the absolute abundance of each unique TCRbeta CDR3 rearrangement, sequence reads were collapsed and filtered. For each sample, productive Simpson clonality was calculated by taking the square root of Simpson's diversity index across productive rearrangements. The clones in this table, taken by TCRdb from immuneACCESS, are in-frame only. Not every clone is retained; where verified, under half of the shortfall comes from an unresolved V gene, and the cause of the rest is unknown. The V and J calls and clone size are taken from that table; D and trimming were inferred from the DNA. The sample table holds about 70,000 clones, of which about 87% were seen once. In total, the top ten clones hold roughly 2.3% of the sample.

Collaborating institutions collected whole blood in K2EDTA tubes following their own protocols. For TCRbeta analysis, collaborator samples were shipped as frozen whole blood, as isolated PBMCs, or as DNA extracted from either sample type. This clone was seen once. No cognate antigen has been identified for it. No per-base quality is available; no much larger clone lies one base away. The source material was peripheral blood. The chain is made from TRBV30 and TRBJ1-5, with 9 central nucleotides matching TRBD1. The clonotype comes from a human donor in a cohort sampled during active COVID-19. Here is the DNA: TGTGCCTGGAGTACGGGACAGGGAGATCAGCCCCAGCATTTT. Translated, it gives CAWSTGQGDQPQHF.